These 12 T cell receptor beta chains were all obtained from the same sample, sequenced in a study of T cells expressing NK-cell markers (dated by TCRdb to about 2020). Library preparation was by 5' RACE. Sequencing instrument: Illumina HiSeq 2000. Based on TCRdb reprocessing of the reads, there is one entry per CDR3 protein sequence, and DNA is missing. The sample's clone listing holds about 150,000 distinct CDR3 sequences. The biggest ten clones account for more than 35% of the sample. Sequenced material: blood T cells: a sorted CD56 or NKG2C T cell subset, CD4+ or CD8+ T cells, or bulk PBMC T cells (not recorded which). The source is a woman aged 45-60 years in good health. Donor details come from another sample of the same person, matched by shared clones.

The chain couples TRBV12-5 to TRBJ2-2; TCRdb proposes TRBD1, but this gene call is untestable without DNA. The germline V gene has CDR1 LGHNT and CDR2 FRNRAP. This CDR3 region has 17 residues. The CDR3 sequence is CASGLPKDRVVTGELFF.

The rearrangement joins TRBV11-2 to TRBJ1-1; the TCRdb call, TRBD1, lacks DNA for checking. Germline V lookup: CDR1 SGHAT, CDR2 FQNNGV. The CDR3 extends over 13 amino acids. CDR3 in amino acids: CASSLGGAFEAFF.

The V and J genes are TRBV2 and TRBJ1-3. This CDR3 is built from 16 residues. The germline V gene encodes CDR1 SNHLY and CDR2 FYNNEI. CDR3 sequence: CASSYSRTGSGNTIYF.

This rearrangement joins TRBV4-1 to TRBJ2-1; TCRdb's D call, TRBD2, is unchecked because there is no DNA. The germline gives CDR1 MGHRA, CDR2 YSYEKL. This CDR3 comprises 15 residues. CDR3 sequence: CASSQDGGIFNEQFF.

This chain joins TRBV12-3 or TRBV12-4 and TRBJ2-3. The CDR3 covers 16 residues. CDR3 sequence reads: CASSFGLADRTDTQYF.

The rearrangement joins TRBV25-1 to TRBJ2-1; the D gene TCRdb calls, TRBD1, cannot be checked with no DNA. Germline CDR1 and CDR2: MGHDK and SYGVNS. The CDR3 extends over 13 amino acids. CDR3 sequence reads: CARTLRIDNEQFF.

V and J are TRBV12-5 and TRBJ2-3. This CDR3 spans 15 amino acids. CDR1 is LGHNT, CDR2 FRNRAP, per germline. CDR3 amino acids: CASNGHGLMTDTQYF.

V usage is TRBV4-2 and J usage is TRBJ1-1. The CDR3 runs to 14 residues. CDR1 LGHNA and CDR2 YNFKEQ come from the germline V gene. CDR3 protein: CASSQDLGGTEAFF.

The CDR3 sequence is CAKGTEMNTGELCF. V gene TRBV7-9 combines with J gene TRBJ2-2; TCRdb lists TRBD1, though no DNA is available to test this call. CDR1 and CDR2 from the germline V gene are SEHNR and FQNEAQ (reference sequence). The CDR3 extends over 14 amino acids.

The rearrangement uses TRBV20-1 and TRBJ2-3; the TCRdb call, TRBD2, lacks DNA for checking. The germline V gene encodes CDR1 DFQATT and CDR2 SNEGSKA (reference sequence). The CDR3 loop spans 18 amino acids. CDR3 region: CSAREEGGGTTFTDTQYF.

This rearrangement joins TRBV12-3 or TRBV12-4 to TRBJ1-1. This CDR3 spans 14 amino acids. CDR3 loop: CASRPQQRNTEAFF.

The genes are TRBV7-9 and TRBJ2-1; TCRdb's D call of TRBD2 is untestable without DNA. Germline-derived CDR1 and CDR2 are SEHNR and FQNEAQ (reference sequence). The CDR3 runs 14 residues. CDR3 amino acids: CASSLPGLSPEQFF.